The sequence of this T cell receptor (beta chain) was determined in a study of tumor-infiltrating lymphocytes in primary liver carcinoma. Study overall: Read depth, roughly 3.65 to 8 million productive TCRbeta reads, did not differ significantly between tissues. Whole-study findings and limits: A significantly higher top-250-clone fraction was recorded for tumors than for blood (p = 0.039). Lesser overlap characterized tumor-adjacent and tumor-blood pairs relative to tumor region pairs.

This clonotype occurred many times. Its target is not known. From roughly 470 ng total RNA, TCR beta cDNA was generated with a primer in the constant region. Sequencing libraries for TCR beta derived from three nested multiplex PCR rounds that used slightly modified ARM-PCR. The first two PCR rounds used TRBV1-TRBV30 primers with a Cbeta primer, approximately 10 cycles each. MiXCR, run by TCRdb on the multiplex PCR reads, gives a single entry per CDR3 protein. The sample holds under 200,000 distinct CDR3 sequences, about 61% seen once. With 6 bases removed from V and 2 bases from J, the gap between germline ends came to 11 bases. CDR1 is MNHNY, CDR2 SVGAGI, per germline (reference sequence). The CDR3 length is 14 residues. In addition to blood RNA drawn from unsorted whole blood, germline DNA was extracted. The patients, who had chronic HBV infection, were treatment-naive (untreated).

The rearrangement uses TRBV6-6 and TRBJ1-3, with D maybe TRBD1 (6 bases). Sequencing was performed on peripheral blood. The clonotype comes from a woman aged 55-70 years with primary liver carcinoma and hepatitis B virus infection. CDR3 sequence: CASRPGTTGNTIYF. In nucleotides, the CDR3 is TGTGCCAGCAGACCCGGGACAACTGGAAACACCATATATTTT.